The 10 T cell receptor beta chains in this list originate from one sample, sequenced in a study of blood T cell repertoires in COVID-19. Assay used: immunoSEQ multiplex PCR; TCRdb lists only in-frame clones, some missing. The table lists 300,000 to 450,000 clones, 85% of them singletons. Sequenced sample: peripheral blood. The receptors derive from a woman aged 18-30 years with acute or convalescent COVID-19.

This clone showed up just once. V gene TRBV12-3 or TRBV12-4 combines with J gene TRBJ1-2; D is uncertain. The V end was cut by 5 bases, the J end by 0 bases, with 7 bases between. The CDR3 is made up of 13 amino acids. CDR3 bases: TGTGCCAGCAGTAAGACAACTAACTATGGCTACACCTTC. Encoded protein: CASSKTTNYGYTF.

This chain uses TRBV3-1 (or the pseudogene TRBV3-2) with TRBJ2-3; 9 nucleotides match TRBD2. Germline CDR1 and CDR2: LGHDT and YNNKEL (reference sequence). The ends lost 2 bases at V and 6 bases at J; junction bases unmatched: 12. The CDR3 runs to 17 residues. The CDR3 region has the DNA TGTGCCAGCAGCCAACGAACCGGCCTAGCGGGAATGGATACGCAGTATTTT. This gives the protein CASSQRTGLAGMDTQYF.

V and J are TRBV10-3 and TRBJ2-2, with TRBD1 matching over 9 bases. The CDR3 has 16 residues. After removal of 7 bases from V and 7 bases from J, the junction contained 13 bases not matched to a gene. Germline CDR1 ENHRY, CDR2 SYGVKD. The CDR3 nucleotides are TGTGCCATCACCGAGGGGACAGGGACCACAATCGGGGAGCTGTTTTTT. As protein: CAITEGTGTTIGELFF.

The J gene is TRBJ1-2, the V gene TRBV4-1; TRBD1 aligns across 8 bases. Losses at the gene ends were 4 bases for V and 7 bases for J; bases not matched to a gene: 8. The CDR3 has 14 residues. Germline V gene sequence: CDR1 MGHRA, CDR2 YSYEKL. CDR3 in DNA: TGCGCCAGCAGCCCGGGACAGGATGATTTTGGCTACACCTTC. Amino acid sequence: CASSPGQDDFGYTF.

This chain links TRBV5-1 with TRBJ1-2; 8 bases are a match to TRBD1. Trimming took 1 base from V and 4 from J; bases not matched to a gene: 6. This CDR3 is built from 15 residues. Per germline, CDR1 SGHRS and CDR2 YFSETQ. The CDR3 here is CASSLRQGNLYGYTF. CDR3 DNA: TGCGCCAGCAGCTTGCGACAGGGGAACCTCTATGGCTACACCTTC.

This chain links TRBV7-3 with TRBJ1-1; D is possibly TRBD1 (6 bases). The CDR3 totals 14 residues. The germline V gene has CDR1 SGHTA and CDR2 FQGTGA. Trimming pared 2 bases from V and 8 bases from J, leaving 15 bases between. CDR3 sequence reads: CASSLEGGLLEAFF. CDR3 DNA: TGTGCCAGCAGCTTAGAGGGGGGGCTCTTGGAAGCTTTCTTT.

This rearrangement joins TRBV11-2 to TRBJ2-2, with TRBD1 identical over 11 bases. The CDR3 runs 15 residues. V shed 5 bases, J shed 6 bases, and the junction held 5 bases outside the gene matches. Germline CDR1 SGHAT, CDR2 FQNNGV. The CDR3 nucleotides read TGTGCCAGCAGCCGGACAGGGGGCCATCCCGGGGAGCTGTTTTTT. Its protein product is CASSRTGGHPGELFF.

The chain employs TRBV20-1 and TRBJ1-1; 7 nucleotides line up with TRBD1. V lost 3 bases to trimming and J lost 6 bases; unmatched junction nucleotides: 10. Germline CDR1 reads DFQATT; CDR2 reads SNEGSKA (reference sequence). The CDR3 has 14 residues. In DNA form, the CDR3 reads TGCAGTGCTAGTCCGAAGGGGGCTGTGCCTGAAGCTTTCTTT. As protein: CSASPKGAVPEAFF.

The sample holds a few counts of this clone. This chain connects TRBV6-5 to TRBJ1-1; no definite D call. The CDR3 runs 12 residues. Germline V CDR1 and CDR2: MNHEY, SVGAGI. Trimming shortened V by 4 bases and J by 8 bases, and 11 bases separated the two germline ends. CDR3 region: CASSSVYFEAFF. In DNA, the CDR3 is TGTGCCAGCAGTTCGGTTTACTTCGAAGCTTTCTTT.

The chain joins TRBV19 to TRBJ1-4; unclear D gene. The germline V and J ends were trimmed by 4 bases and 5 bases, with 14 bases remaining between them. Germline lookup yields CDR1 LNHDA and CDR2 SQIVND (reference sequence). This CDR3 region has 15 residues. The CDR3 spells CASSTWTGKNEKLFF. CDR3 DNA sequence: TGTGCCAGTAGTACATGGACGGGGAAAAATGAAAAACTGTTTTTT.